The 23 T cell receptor beta chains below come from one sample, sequenced in a study of blood T cell repertoires in COVID-19. The assay was immunoSEQ multiplex PCR, and TCRdb's table has in-frame clones only and misses some. The sample lists 30,000 to 45,000 clones, 90% occurring once. The sample consisted of peripheral blood. These receptors originate from a human donor in a cohort sampled during active COVID-19.

CDR3 DNA: TGTGCCAGCAGCCGCGGAGGGACAGGGTCGTACAATGAGCAGTTCTTC. This translates into CASSRGGTGSYNEQFF. The V and J genes are TRBV7-8 and TRBJ2-1; 9 bases are shared with TRBD1. CDR1 SGHVS and CDR2 FQNEAQ come from the germline V gene. The CDR3 contains 16 residues. The junction had 9 bases not matched to a gene; V was cut back by 5 bases and J by 4 bases.

The genes are TRBV2 and TRBJ1-6; TRBD1 is a possible D gene (5 bases). Germline CDR1 is SNHLY and CDR2 is FYNNEI. The CDR3 extends over 15 amino acids. V was pared by 10 bases and J by 9 bases, with 22 bases between. This chain's CDR3 is CATRGTEGSGSPLHF. Here the CDR3 DNA reads TGTGCCACCCGAGGGACTGAGGGGAGTGGTTCACCCCTCCACTTT.

The rearrangement links TRBV2 to TRBJ2-6, with 8 bases fitting TRBD1. The CDR3 is 15 residues long. Germline V gene sequence: CDR1 SNHLY, CDR2 FYNNEI. After removal of 4 bases from V and 2 bases from J, the junction contained 1 base not matched to a gene. Here the CDR3 DNA reads TGTGCCAGCAGTGGACAGGGGACTGGGGCCAACGTCCTGACTTTC. This translates into CASSGQGTGANVLTF.

The chain has TRBV18 and TRBJ2-2; 13 bases match TRBD2. J lost 5 bases, V lost 5 bases, and 2 bases had no gene match. The CDR3 is made up of 15 amino acids. Germline lookup yields CDR1 KGHSH and CDR2 LQKENI. CDR3 loop: CASSSGLAGTGELFF. The CDR3 DNA is TGTGCCAGCTCATCGGGACTAGCGGGAACCGGGGAGCTGTTTTTT.

The V call is TRBV28, the J call TRBJ1-3, with D uncertain. V gave up 3 bases and J gave up 0 bases, with 12 bases separating them. CDR3 length: 16 residues. The germline V gene has CDR1 MDHEN and CDR2 SYDVKM. The CDR3 nucleotides read TGTGCCAGCAGTTTCTGGCAGGATCTCTCTGGAAACACCATATATTTT. Residues: CASSFWQDLSGNTIYF.

J is TRBJ2-3 and V is TRBV7-3, with D possibly being TRBD2 (5 bases). From germline, CDR1 is SGHTA and CDR2 FQGTGA. The germline V and J ends were trimmed by 1 base and 6 bases, with 14 bases remaining between them. The CDR3 totals 15 residues. Written as DNA, the CDR3 is TGTGCCAGCAGCTTAAAGGTCGGGGTTTACGATACGCAGTATTTT. Its translation is CASSLKVGVYDTQYF. The entire variable domain, with the rest obtained from reference TRBV7-3 and TRBJ2-3, is as follows: GAGVSQTPSNKVTEKGKYVELRCDPISGHTALYWYRQSLGQGPEFLIYFQGTGAADDSGLPNDRFFAVRPEGSVSTLKIQRTERGDSAVYLCASSLKVGVYDTQYFGPGTRLTVL.

The chain couples TRBV19 to TRBJ1-4, with a possible D match to TRBD1 (5 bases). The V gene lost 9 bases and the J gene lost 0 bases, with 20 bases spanning the gap. CDR3 size: 17 residues. Germline V gene lookup returns CDR1 LNHDA and CDR2 SQIVND (reference sequence). CDR3 sequence: CASTTRAGGSTNEKLFF. For the CDR3, the DNA is TGTGCCAGCACGACGCGGGCGGGGGGGTCAACTAATGAAAAACTGTTTTTT.

There are a few counts of this clone. The CDR3: CASSQSGLSNQPQHF. The CDR3 DNA sequence: TGTGCCAGCTCACAGTCAGGGCTGAGCAATCAGCCCCAGCATTTT. The chain has TRBV18 and TRBJ1-5; possible D gene TRBD1, 5 bases. Germline values: CDR1 KGHSH, CDR2 LQKENI. V was trimmed by 4 bases and J by 1 base, leaving 11 bases between them. CDR3 length: 15 residues.

Details on this clone: Additional DNA sequences in this sample encode the identical CDR3. This chain joins TRBV11-2 and TRBJ2-1, with 12 positions matching TRBD2. CDR3 length: 16 amino acids. The trim removed 4 bases at V and 10 bases at J, leaving 11 bases unmatched. CDR1 is SGHAT, CDR2 FQNNGV, per germline. The CDR3 DNA reads TGTGCCAGCAGCTCGATGACTAGCGGGAGAATCGGCGAGCAGTTCTTC. The encoded protein is CASSSMTSGRIGEQFF.

The rearrangement joins TRBV24-1 to TRBJ1-5, with D perhaps matching TRBD1 (5 bases). This CDR3 is 18 amino acids long. Germline loops: CDR1 KGHDR, CDR2 SFDVKD. With 4 bases removed from V and 4 bases from J, the gap between germline ends came to 22 bases. The CDR3 sequence: CATSEAPRGGSLNQPQHF. The CDR3 bases are TGTGCCACCAGTGAAGCTCCCCGGGGGGGGTCCCTTAATCAGCCCCAGCATTTT.

This sequence joins TRBV18 and TRBJ1-6; 7 nucleotides agree with TRBD1. This CDR3 contains 14 residues. CDR1 is KGHSH and CDR2 is LQKENI in the germline V gene. V lost 3 bases to trimming and J lost 7 bases; unmatched junction nucleotides: 3. The CDR3 here is CASSPGTENSPLHF. In DNA, the CDR3 is TGTGCCAGCTCACCTGGGACAGAGAATTCACCCCTCCACTTT.

The CDR3 DNA is TGTGCCACCAGCAGAGATATGGGCATTACCTACGAGCAGTACTTC. Protein: CATSRDMGITYEQYF. This chain joins TRBV15 and TRBJ2-7; D is undetermined. CDR1 and CDR2 (germline): LNHNV, YYDKDF (reference sequence). The length of the CDR3 is 15 residues. The ends were cut back, 0 bases at V and 2 bases at J, with 11 bases in the middle.

The V gene is TRBV15, the J gene TRBJ2-3, with TRBD2 as a possible D gene (6 bases). The CDR3 is 13 amino acids. The germline V gene has CDR1 LNHNV and CDR2 YYDKDF (reference sequence). V was trimmed by 8 bases and J by 4 bases, leaving 13 bases between them. The CDR3 loop is CATGSWGADTQYF. The CDR3 coding sequence is TGTGCCACCGGCTCATGGGGGGCAGATACGCAGTATTTT.

In its sample, this clone was seen once. J is TRBJ2-7 and V is TRBV6-5; a weak D match, TRBD1 (7 bases). V lost 6 bases to trimming and J lost 0 bases, with 15 bases between them. CDR3 length: 15 residues. Germline assignment: CDR1 MNHEY and CDR2 SVGAGI. CDR3 loop: CASSRAGQLSYEQYF. CDR3 DNA: TGTGCCAGCAGCCGGGCGGGACAGCTCTCCTACGAGCAGTACTTC.

This chain links TRBV3-1 (or the pseudogene TRBV3-2) with TRBJ2-7; TRBD2 agrees at 7 bases. The ends lost 4 bases at V and 2 bases at J; junction bases unmatched: 11. The V gene's germline CDR1 is LGHDT and CDR2 YNNKEL (reference sequence). The CDR3 length is 16 residues. In DNA, the CDR3 is TGTGCCAGCAGCCTAACGGCGGGGGTACGGGCCTACGAGCAGTACTTC. Residues: CASSLTAGVRAYEQYF.

The chain recombines TRBV7-9 with TRBJ2-3, with D possibly being TRBD2 (7 bases). The CDR3 runs to 15 residues. Germline V lookup: CDR1 SEHNR, CDR2 FQNEAQ (reference sequence). Trimming shortened V by 5 bases and J by 1 base, and 13 bases separated the two germline ends. Written as DNA, the CDR3 is TGTGCCAGCAGCACCCGAGGGGGGGGCACAGATACGCAGTATTTT. It specifies CASSTRGGGTDTQYF.

The J gene is TRBJ2-7, the V gene TRBV7-2, with TRBD1 identical over 7 bases. Germline V CDR1 and CDR2: SGHTA, FQGNSA. The CDR3 has 15 amino acids. V gave up 0 bases and J gave up 3 bases; unmatched junction bases: 5. Written as DNA, the CDR3 is TGTGCCAGCAGCTTAGCGGTAGGGGGCGGCTACGAGCAGTACTTC. Protein: CASSLAVGGGYEQYF.

The table lists this clone with a count of one. This chain uses TRBV19 with TRBJ2-4; weak D call: TRBD1 (6 bases). Germline CDR1 and CDR2: LNHDA and SQIVND (reference sequence). The CDR3 is 15 residues long. Trimming took off 5 bases at V and 0 bases at J, with 11 bases between the two ends. The CDR3 nucleotides are TGTGCCAGTAGTGCGCTACAGGGAGCCAAAAACATTCAGTACTTC. Amino acids: CASSALQGAKNIQYF.

The chain couples TRBV7-2 to TRBJ2-7; the match to TRBD2 covers 8 bases. This CDR3 spans 14 amino acids. J lost 7 bases, V lost 0 bases, and 5 bases had no gene match. Germline values: CDR1 SGHTA, CDR2 FQGNSA. The CDR3 is CASSLAGTSTEQYF. The CDR3 coding sequence is TGTGCCAGCAGCTTAGCGGGGACTAGTACGGAGCAGTACTTC.

The rearrangement links TRBV6-4 to TRBJ2-1; TRBD2 matches at 11 bases. With 6 bases clipped from V and 6 bases from J, the junction kept 7 bases outside the gene matches. CDR3 length: 15 residues. Germline CDR1 MRHNA, CDR2 SNTAGT. In DNA, the CDR3 is TGTGCCAGCAGACTACTAGCGGGAGTGCCCAATGAGCAGTTCTTC. Its protein is CASRLLAGVPNEQFF.

The CDR3 DNA sequence: TGTGCCAGCAGTAGTAGCGGGGCCTACGAGCAGTACTTC. Amino acid sequence: CASSSSGAYEQYF. The chain uses TRBV2 and TRBJ2-7, with 8 bases that match TRBD2. Trimming at V came to 5 bases and at J to 2 bases, leaving 2 bases not matched to a gene. Germline V gene sequence: CDR1 SNHLY, CDR2 FYNNEI. This CDR3 spans 13 amino acids. The entire variable domain, with the rest obtained from reference TRBV2 and TRBJ2-7, is as follows: EPEVTQTPSHQVTQMGQEVILRCVPISNHLYFYWYRQILGQKVEFLVSFYNNEISEKSEIFDDQFSVERPDGSNFTLKIRSTKLEDSAMYFCASSSSGAYEQYFGPGTRLTVT.

The V call is TRBV2, the J call TRBJ2-3, with a tentative D call TRBD1 (6 bases). In germline, CDR1 is SNHLY, CDR2 FYNNEI. V dropped 6 bases and J dropped 3 bases, with 16 bases sitting between them. The CDR3 is made up of 15 amino acids. The CDR3 DNA sequence: TGTGCCAGCAGCCCACAGGGTAGAGGAACAGATACGCAGTATTTT. This encodes CASSPQGRGTDTQYF.

This chain uses TRBV18 with TRBJ2-1, with 8 positions matching TRBD1. Germline CDR1 KGHSH, CDR2 LQKENI. The J segment lost 1 base and the V segment lost 5 bases, leaving 4 bases of the junction unmatched. The CDR3 sequence is 15 residues long. CDR3 DNA sequence: TGTGCCAGCTCAACCCGGACAGGGTCCTACAATGAGCAGTTCTTC. Translation: CASSTRTGSYNEQFF.